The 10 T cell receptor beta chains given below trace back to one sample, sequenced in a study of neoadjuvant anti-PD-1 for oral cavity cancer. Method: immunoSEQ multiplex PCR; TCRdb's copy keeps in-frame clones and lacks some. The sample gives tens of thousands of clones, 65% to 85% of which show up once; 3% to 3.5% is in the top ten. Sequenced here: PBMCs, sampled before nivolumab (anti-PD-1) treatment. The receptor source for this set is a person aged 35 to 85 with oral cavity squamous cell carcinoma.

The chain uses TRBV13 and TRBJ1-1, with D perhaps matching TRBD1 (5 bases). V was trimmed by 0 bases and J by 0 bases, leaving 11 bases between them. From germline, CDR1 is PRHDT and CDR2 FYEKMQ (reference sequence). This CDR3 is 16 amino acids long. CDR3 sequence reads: CASSLGQQVMNTEAFF. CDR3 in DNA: TGTGCCAGCAGCTTAGGCCAACAGGTTATGAACACTGAAGCTTTCTTT.

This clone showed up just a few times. This CDR3 is CASSANQRETYNEQFF. Here the CDR3 DNA reads TGCGCCAGCAGCGCTAATCAGCGGGAGACCTACAATGAGCAGTTCTTC. The V and J genes are TRBV5-1 and TRBJ2-1, with 8 bases matching TRBD2. Trimming took 4 bases from V and 2 from J; bases not matched to a gene: 8. The CDR3 length is 16 residues. CDR1 is SGHRS and CDR2 is YFSETQ in the germline V gene.

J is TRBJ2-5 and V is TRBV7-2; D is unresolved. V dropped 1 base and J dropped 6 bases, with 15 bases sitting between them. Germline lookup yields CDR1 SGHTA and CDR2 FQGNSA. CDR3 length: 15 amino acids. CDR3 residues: CASSLELLESQTQYF. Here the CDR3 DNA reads TGTGCCAGCAGCTTAGAGCTCCTAGAGTCGCAGACCCAGTACTTC.

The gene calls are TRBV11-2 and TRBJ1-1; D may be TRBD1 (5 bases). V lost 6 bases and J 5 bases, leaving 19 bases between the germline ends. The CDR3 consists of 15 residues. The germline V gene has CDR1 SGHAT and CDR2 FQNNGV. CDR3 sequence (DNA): TGTGCCAGCAGTTCCTACGGGACGGTTGGGACTGAAGCTTTCTTT. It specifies CASSSYGTVGTEAFF.

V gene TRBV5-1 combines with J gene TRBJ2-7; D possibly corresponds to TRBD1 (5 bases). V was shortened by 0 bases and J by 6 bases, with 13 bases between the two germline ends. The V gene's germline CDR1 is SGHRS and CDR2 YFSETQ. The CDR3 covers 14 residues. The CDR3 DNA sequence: TGCGCCAGCAGCTTGGAAGGGGTCGTTTCCGAGCAGTACTTC. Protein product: CASSLEGVVSEQYF.

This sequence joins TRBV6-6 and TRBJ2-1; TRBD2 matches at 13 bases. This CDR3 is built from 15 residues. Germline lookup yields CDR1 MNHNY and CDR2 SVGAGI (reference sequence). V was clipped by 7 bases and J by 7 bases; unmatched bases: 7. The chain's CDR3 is CASNIGTSGVNEQFF. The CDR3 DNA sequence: TGTGCCAGCAACATCGGGACTAGCGGGGTGAATGAGCAGTTCTTC.

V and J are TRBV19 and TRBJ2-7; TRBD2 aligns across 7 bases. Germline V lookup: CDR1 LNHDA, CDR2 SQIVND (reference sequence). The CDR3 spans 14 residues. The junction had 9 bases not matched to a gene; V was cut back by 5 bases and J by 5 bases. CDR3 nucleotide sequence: TGTGCCAGTAGTGTCTTCGGGGGGATCGACGAGCAGTACTTC. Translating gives CASSVFGGIDEQYF.

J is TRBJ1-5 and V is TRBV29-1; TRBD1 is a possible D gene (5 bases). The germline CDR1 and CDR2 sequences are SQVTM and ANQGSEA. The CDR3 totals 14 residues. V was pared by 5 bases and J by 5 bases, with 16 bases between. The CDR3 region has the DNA TGCAGCGTTTCCGGGGGAGGGGAGGATCAGCCCCAGCATTTT. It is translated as CSVSGGGEDQPQHF.

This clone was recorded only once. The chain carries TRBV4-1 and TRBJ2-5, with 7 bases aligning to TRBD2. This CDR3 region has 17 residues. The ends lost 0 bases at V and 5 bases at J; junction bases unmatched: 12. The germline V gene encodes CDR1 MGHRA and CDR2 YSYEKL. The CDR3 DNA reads TGCGCCAGCAGCCAAGATCTCGGAGCGGGGTTAACGGAGACCCAGTACTTC. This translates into CASSQDLGAGLTETQYF.

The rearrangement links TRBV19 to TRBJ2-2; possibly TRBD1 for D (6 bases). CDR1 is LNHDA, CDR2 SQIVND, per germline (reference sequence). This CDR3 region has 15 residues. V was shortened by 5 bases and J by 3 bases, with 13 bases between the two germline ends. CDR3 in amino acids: CASSPPGQHTGELFF. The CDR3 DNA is TGTGCCAGTAGTCCTCCGGGACAACACACCGGGGAGCTGTTTTTT. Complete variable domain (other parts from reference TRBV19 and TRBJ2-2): DGGITQSPKYLFRKEGQNVTLSCEQNLNHDAMYWYRQDPGQGLRLIYYSQIVNDFQKGDIAEGYSVSREKKESFPLTVTSAQKNPTAFYLCASSPPGQHTGELFFGEGSRLTVL.